A selection of T cell receptor beta chains follows, all from one sample in a study of cytomegalovirus exposure and HLA in healthy donors. Some clones are missing from TCRdb's copy, which holds only in-frame ones; the method was immunoSEQ multiplex PCR. The table has about 150,000 clones, roughly 86% seen once. The source material was PBMCs. The receptors stem from a human donor in good health. CDR3s include the opening cysteine and the closing phenylalanine or tryptophan. The D gene is left open where the match is weak. Size is stated for part of the rows, as once, few or many counts, or as a class when the clone is expanded.

d_call	clone_size	v_call	j_call	cdr3_nt	cdr3_aa
.	.	TRBV5-4	TRBJ1-3	TGTGCCAGCAGCGGAGAGAAGGGGTATAGGGACACCATATATTTT	CASSGEKGYRDTIYF
.	.	TRBV7-8	TRBJ2-2	TGTGCCAGCAGCTTAGCAGGGGTGAACACCGGGGAGCTGTTTTTT	CASSLAGVNTGELFF
TRBD2	.	TRBV7-2	TRBJ2-2	TGTGCCAGCAGCTTAGGGGCTAGCGGGGGGGTTAACACCGGGGAGCTGTTTTTT	CASSLGASGGVNTGELFF
.	few	TRBV2	TRBJ2-7	TGTGCCAGCAGTGAAGAGCTGAAAACCTCCTACGAGCAGTACTTC	CASSEELKTSYEQYF
.	.	TRBV19	TRBJ1-5	TGTGCCAGTAGTATAATAGTCCTCAATCAGCCCCAGCATTTT	CASSIIVLNQPQHF
.	.	TRBV15	TRBJ2-3	TGTGCCACCAGCAGAGAACTTCATAGCACAGATACGCAGTATTTT	CATSRELHSTDTQYF
.	few	TRBV21-1	TRBJ2-3	TGTGCCAGCAGCAAAGACGGAGGGGTTAGCGCATGTACGGATACGCAGTATTTT	CASSKDGGVSACTDTQYF
.	.	TRBV18	TRBJ2-7	TGTGCCAGCTCACTACCACGGTTGTACGAGCAGTACTTC	CASSLPRLYEQYF
TRBD2	.	TRBV28	TRBJ2-4	TGTGCCAGCAGGAAAGCGGGACTAGCGGTAGCCAAAAACATTCAGTACTTC	CASRKAGLAVAKNIQYF
TRBD1	.	TRBV4-3	TRBJ1-5	TGCGCCAGCAGCCAAGACTTTCCGGGACAGTTAAATCAGCCCCAGCATTTT	CASSQDFPGQLNQPQHF
.	.	TRBV7-3	TRBJ2-3	TGTGCCAGCAGCCCGTCCCCCGGAGATACGCAGTATTTT	CASSPSPGDTQYF
.	.	TRBV5-6	TRBJ1-5	TGTGCCAGCAGCTTGCGGGAGGTCAATCAGCCCCAGCATTTT	CASSLREVNQPQHF
TRBD1	.	TRBV4-1	TRBJ2-2	TGCGCCAGCAGCCAACTCACAGGGGGCACCGGGGAGCTGTTTTTT	CASSQLTGGTGELFF
TRBD1	.	TRBV29-1	TRBJ2-4	TGCAGCGTTGGATCAGGGGGAAAAAACATTCAGTACTTC	CSVGSGGKNIQYF
.	few	TRBV18	TRBJ2-5	TGTGCCAGCTCACCACTCGGGAGTAAGGAGACCCAGTACTTC	CASSPLGSKETQYF
TRBD2	.	TRBV2	TRBJ2-7	TGTGCCAGCAGACTAGCGGTGAATGCCGAGCAGTACTTC	CASRLAVNAEQYF
TRBD1	.	TRBV9	TRBJ2-1	TGTGCCAGCGGTACAGGGGGCTACAATGAGCAGTTCTTC	CASGTGGYNEQFF
.	.	TRBV5-1	TRBJ2-1	TGCGCCACCCATCAATCCCCCGAGACAGGTGAGCAGTTCTTC	CATHQSPETGEQFF
TRBD2	.	TRBV29-1	TRBJ2-1	TGCAGCGTTGAAGTCCGGGGGGGGTCGTACAATGAGCAGTTCTTC	CSVEVRGGSYNEQFF
.	.	TRBV2	TRBJ1-2	TGTGCCAGCAGTGTAAAGGGGGTTAGCTATGGCTACACCTTC	CASSVKGVSYGYTF
.	.	TRBV6-6	TRBJ2-7	TGTGCCAGCAGTGGGCGGGTTTCCTACGAGCAGTACTTC	CASSGRVSYEQYF
.	.	TRBV6-5	TRBJ1-3	TGTGCCAGCAGTTACTCGCGCATTGGAAACACCATATATTTT	CASSYSRIGNTIYF
TRBD1	once	TRBV19	TRBJ2-6	TGTGCCAGTAGTGACGGCAGGGGGCCTGGGGCCAACGTCCTGACTTTC	CASSDGRGPGANVLTF
TRBD1	.	TRBV7-2	TRBJ1-2	TGTGCCAGCAGCTTAGTGGGGACAGGCTATGGCTACACCTTC	CASSLVGTGYGYTF
.	.	TRBV27	TRBJ1-5	TGTGCCAGCAGTTTAAGGAGCGGGCAGCCCCAGCATTTT	CASSLRSGQPQHF
TRBD1	.	TRBV28	TRBJ1-2	TGTGCCAGCAGGGACAGGTTGGGGGGCTACACCTTC	CASRDRLGGYTF
.	.	TRBV2	TRBJ2-5	TGTGCCAGCAGTGTGGGGGGGGCACTTCAAGAGACCCAGTACTTC	CASSVGGALQETQYF
TRBD1	.	TRBV5-4	TRBJ2-7	TGTGCCAGCAGCAGAAAGGGACAGGGCCCCTACGAGCAGTACTTC	CASSRKGQGPYEQYF
TRBD1	.	TRBV5-1	TRBJ2-1	TGCGCCAGCAGCTTGACAGGGGGCAGTTCCTACAATGAGCAGTTCTTC	CASSLTGGSSYNEQFF